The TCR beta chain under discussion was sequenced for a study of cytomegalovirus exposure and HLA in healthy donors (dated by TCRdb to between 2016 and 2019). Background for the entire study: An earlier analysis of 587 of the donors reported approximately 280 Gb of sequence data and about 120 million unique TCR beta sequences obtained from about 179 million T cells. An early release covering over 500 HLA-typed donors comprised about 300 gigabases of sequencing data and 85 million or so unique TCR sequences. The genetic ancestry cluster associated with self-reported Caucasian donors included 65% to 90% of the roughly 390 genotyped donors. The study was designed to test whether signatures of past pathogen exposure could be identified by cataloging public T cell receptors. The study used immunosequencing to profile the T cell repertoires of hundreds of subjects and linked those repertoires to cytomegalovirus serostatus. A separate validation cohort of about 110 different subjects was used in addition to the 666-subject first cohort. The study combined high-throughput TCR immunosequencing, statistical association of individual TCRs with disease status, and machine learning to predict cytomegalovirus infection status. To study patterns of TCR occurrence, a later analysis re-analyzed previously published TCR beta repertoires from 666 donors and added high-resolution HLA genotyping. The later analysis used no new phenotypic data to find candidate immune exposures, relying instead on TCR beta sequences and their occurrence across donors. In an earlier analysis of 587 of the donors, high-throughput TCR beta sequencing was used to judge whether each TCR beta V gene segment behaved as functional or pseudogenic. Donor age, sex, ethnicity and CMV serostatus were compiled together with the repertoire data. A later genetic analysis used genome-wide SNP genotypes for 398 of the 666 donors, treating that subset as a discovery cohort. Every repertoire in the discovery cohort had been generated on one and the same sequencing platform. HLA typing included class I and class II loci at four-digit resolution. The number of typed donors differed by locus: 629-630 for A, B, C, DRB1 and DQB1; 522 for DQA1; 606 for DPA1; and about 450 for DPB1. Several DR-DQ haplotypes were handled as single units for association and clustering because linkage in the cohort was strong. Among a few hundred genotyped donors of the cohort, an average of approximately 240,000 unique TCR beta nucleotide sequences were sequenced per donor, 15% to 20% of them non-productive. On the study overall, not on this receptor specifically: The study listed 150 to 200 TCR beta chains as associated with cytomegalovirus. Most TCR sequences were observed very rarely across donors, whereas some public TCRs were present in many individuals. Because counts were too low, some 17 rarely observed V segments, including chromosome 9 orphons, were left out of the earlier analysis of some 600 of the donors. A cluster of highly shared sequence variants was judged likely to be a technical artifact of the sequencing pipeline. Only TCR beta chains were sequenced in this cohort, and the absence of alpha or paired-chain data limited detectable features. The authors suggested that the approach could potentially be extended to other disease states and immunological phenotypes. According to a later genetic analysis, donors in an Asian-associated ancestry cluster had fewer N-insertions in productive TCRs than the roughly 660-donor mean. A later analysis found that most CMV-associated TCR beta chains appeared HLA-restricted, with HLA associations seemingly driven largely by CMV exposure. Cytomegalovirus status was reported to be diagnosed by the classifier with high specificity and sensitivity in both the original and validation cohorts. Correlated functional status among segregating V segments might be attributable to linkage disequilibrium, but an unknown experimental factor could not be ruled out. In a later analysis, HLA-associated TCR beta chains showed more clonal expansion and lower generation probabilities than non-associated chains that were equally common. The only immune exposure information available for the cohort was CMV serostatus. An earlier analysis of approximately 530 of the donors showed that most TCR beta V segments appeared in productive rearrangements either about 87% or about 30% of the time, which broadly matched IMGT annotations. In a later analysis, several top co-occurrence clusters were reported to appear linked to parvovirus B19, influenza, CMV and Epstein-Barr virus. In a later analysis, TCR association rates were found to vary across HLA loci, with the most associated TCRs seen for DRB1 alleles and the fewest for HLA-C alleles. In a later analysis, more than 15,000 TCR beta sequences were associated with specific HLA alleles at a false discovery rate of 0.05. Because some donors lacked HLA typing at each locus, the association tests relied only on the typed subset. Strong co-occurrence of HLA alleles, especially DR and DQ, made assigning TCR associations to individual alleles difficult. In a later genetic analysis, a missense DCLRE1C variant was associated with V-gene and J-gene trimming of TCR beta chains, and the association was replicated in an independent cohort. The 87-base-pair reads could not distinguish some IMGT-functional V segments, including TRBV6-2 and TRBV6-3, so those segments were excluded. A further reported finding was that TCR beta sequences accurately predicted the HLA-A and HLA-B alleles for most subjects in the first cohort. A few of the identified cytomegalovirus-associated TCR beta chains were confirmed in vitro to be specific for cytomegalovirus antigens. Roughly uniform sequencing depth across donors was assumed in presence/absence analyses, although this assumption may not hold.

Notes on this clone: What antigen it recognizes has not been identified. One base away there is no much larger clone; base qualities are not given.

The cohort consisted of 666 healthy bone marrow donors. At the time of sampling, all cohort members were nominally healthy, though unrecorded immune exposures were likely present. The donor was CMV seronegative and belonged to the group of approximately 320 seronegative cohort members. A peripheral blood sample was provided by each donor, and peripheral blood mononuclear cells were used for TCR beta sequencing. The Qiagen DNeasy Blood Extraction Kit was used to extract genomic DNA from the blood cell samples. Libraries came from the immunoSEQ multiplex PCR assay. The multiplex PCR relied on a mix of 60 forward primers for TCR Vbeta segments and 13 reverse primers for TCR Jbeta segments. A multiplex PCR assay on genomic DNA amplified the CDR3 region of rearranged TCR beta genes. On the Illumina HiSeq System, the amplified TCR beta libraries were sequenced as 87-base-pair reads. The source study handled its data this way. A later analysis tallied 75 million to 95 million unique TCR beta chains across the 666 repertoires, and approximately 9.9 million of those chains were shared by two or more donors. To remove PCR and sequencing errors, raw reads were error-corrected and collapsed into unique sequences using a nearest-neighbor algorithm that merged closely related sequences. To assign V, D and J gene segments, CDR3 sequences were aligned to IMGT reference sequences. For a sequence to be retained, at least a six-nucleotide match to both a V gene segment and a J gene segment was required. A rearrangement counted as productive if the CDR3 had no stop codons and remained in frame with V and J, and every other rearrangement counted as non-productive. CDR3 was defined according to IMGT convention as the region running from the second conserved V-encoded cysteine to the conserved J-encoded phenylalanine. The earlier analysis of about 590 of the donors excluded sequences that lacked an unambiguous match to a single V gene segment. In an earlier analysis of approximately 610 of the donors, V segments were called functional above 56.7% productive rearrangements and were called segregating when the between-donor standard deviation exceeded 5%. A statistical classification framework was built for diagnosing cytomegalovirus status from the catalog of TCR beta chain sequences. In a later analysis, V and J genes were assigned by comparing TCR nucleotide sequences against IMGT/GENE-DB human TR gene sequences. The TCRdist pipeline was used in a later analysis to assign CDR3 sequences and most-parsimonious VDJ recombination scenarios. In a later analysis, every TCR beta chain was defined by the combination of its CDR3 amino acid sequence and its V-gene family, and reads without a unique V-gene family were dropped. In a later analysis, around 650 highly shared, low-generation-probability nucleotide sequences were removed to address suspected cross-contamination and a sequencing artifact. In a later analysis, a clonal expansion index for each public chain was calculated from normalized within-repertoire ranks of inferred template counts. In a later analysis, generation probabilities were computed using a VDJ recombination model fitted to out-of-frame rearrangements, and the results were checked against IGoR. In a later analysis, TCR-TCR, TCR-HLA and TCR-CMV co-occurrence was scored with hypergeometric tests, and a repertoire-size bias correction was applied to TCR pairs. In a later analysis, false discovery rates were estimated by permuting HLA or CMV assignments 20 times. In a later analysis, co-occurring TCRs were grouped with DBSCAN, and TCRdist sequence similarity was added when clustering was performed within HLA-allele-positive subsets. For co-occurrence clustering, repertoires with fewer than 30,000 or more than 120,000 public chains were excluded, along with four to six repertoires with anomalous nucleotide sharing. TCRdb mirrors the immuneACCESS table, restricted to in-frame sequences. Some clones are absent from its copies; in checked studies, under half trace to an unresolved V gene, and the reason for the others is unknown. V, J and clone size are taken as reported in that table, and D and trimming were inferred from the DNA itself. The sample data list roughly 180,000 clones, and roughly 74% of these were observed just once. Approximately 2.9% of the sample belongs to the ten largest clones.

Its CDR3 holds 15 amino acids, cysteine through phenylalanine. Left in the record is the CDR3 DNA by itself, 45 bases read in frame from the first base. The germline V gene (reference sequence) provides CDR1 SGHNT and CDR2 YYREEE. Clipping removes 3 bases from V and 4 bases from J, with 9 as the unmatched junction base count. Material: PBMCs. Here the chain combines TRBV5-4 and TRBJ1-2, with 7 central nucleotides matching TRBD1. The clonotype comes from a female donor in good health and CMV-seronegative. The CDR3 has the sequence CASSSPGQPPYGYTF. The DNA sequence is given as TGTGCCAGCAGCTCACCGGGACAGCCCCCCTATGGCTACACCTTC.